This TCR beta chain comes out of a study of T cells after posttransplantation cyclophosphamide. The assay was immunoSEQ multiplex PCR, and TCRdb's table has in-frame clones only and misses some. The sample includes thousands of clones, roughly four fifths of them seen just once. Note on this clone: No antigen is known for it.

Findings of the study overall: Later post-transplant blood repertoires were often dominated by donor CD8+ memory clones. Recipient CMV seropositivity and CMV reactivation strongly tracked TRB clonality.

Busulfan-fludarabine conditioning, marrow transplant, and cyclophosphamide on days +3 and +4 were administered. Trimming shortened V by 5 bases and J by 11 bases, and 20 bases separated the two germline ends. The CDR3 length is 14 residues. CDR1 SEHNR and CDR2 FQNEAQ come from the germline V gene (reference sequence). The source material was CD4+ T cells sorted from blood, sampled 1,000 to 1,200 days after allogeneic stem cell transplant with posttransplant cyclophosphamide. The rearrangement uses TRBV7-9 and TRBJ2-3; a possible D gene is TRBD1 (7 bases). The source is a female patient in her 40s who received an allogeneic stem cell transplant from a related donor, was CMV-positive, and had no GVHD. Part of the T cells may come from the graft donor. The CDR3 sequence is CASSPLTGEERQYF. CDR3 nucleotides: TGTGCCAGCAGCCCTTTAACAGGGGAGGAAAGGCAGTATTTT.